Each of the 8 T cell receptor beta chains below was sequenced from the same sample in a study of blood T cell repertoires in COVID-19. Here immunoSEQ multiplex PCR was the method, and the copy in TCRdb shows in-frame clones only, minus some. The table has about 240,000 clones, approximately 78% seen once; the top ten hold 12%. Sequenced input: peripheral blood. The receptors here all came from an older woman with active or convalescent COVID-19.

The chain uses TRBV5-1 and TRBJ2-3; TRBD1 matches at 7 bases. CDR1 and CDR2 (germline): SGHRS, YFSETQ. Trimming at V came to 1 base and at J to 5 bases, leaving 4 bases not matched to a gene. The CDR3 runs 14 residues. Written as DNA, the CDR3 is TGCGCCAGCAGCTTGCGACAGGGACAAGATACGCAGTATTTT. As protein: CASSLRQGQDTQYF.

This clone has only one observation. CDR3 in DNA: TGTGCCAGCAGTTTTCCCCAAACCCAGGCCTACTCCTACAATGAGCAGTTCTTC. Its translation is CASSFPQTQAYSYNEQFF. The rearrangement links TRBV28 to TRBJ2-1; D not certain. Germline CDR1 is MDHEN and CDR2 is SYDVKM. This CDR3 region has 18 residues. V lost 3 bases and J lost 0, with 18 bases in between.

This clone has a handful of counts. The CDR3 sequence: CASSLKLAGGRDTQYF. The CDR3 DNA reads as TGTGCCAGCAGCTTAAAGCTAGCGGGGGGCAGAGATACGCAGTATTTT. V and J are TRBV7-2 and TRBJ2-3, with TRBD2 matching 11 bases. Looked up from germline, CDR1 is SGHTA and CDR2 is FQGNSA. CDR3 length: 16 amino acids. After removal of 2 bases from V and 5 bases from J, the junction contained 6 bases not matched to a gene.

Here the CDR3 reads CASQLLQGDGYTF. CDR3 bases: TGTGCCAGCCAACTTCTGCAGGGGGATGGCTACACCTTC. The chain employs TRBV18 and TRBJ1-2, with TRBD1 identical over 7 bases. Germline V gene data show CDR1 as KGHSH and CDR2 as LQKENI. V trimming: 8 bases; J trimming: 6 bases; junction bases outside the gene matches: 9. This CDR3 region has 13 residues.

The genes are TRBV6-2 or TRBV6-3 and TRBJ1-3; D perhaps matches TRBD1 (6 bases). The germline V gene has CDR1 MNHEY and CDR2 SVGEGT. Trimming shortened V by 4 bases and J by 0 bases, and 13 bases separated the two germline ends. The CDR3 covers 16 residues. CDR3 amino acids: CASSSAQGTSGNTIYF. In nucleotides, the CDR3 is TGTGCCAGCAGTTCTGCCCAGGGGACCTCTGGAAACACCATATATTTT.

This clone was picked up a small number of times. This chain connects TRBV5-4 to TRBJ1-1, with D perhaps matching TRBD1 (5 bases). Trimming took off 4 bases at V and 5 bases at J, with 21 bases between the two ends. The CDR3 has 16 residues. Germline V gives CDR1 SGHNT, CDR2 YYREEE (reference sequence). The DNA of the CDR3 is TGTGCCAGCAGCCTTGGGGGGAATTTGGGCCAGACTGAAGCTTTCTTT. Translated: CASSLGGNLGQTEAFF. The entire variable domain, with the rest obtained from reference TRBV5-4 and TRBJ1-1, is as follows: ETGVTQSPTHLIKTRGQQVTLRCSSQSGHNTVSWYQQALGQGPQFIFQYYREEENGRGNFPPRFSGLQFPNYSSELNVNALELDDSALYLCASSLGGNLGQTEAFFGQGTRLTVV.

This clone was found a few times. The rearrangement uses TRBV7-9 and TRBJ2-2; D is perhaps TRBD1 (5 bases). The CDR3 is 14 amino acids. Germline values: CDR1 SEHNR, CDR2 FQNEAQ (reference sequence). V dropped 2 bases and J dropped 7 bases, with 11 bases sitting between them. In DNA form, the CDR3 reads TGTGCCAGCAGCTTAAGTGCAGGGATCGGGGAGCTGTTTTTT. Protein sequence: CASSLSAGIGELFF.

The chain couples TRBV27 to TRBJ1-2; TRBD1 might be the D (5 bases). With 5 bases removed from V and 2 bases from J, the gap between germline ends came to 24 bases. Germline V CDR1 and CDR2: MNHEY, SMNVEV (reference sequence). CDR3 length equals 18 residues. The CDR3 DNA sequence: TGTGCCAGCAGTCCCCTTCGATGGGGGGGGAAAACAAACTATGGCTACACCTTC. It encodes CASSPLRWGGKTNYGYTF.